This T cell receptor (beta chain) originates from a study of OX40 agonist ivuxolimab in advanced cancers. Study-wide results and limits: Specificity for antigen went undetermined in the expanded peripheral T cells. Low normalized T-cell clonal expansion was also seen in some nonresponders.

Assay: immunoSEQ multiplex PCR; the TCRdb copy retains only in-frame clones and omits some. Here the sample spans approximately 89,000 clones, around 88% being singletons. Comments on this clone: What it recognizes is unknown.

The CDR3 totals 14 residues. Germline loops: CDR1 SGHRS, CDR2 YFSETQ. V dropped 1 base and J dropped 4 bases, with 11 bases sitting between them. Sequenced material: CD4+ or CD8+ T cells sorted from blood, taken in a trial of the OX40 agonist ivuxolimab. This chain joins TRBV5-1 and TRBJ2-5, with unresolved D. The sequence came from an adult with an advanced solid tumor such as melanoma, head and neck, liver or kidney cancer. The CDR3 loop is CASSLTDLRETQYF. In DNA, the CDR3 is TGCGCCAGCAGCTTGACGGACCTCCGAGAGACCCAGTACTTC.